This TCR beta chain was sequenced in a study of T cells in Graves' hyperthyroidism and ophthalmopathy. About this clonotype itself: What it binds is not known.

Regions amplified from RNA transcripts were the TCR beta CDR3 regions. Researchers ran a first-round RT-PCR on the TCR CDR3 using the HTBI primer set. TCRdb reprocessed the multiplex PCR reads with MiXCR, giving one entry per CDR3 protein. The table has some 510,000 distinct CDR3 sequences, just over 45% seen once; the top ten hold just under 8.5%. Study-level results: Most expanded thyroid clonotypes above 0.001 recurred in blood. Ophthalmopathy, as predicted by the model, came a median about seven months after the prediction.

Germline loops: CDR1 MNHNS, CDR2 SASEGT. Trimming took 2 bases from V and 1 from J, leaving 9 bases between them. The CDR3 covers 14 residues. Uncontrolled infection, other autoimmune disease, pregnancy or lactation disqualified patients from enrolment. The diagnostic basis comprised clinical symptoms, serum thyroxine and TRAb, thyroid ultrasound and orbital computed tomography. The sequencing input was peripheral blood or thyroid tissue (not recorded which). The sequence was collected from a woman aged 18-29 years with Graves' hyperthyroidism. The V and J genes are TRBV6-1 and TRBJ2-7, with TRBD1 as a possible D gene (6 bases). The CDR3 spells CASSEIGTSYEQYF. Here the CDR3 DNA reads TGTGCCAGCAGTGAAATAGGGACATCCTACGAGCAGTACTTC.